The entry that follows covers one TCR beta chain sequence. Its antigen is undetermined. The authors ran a second PCR of about 6 to 11 cycles using a sample-barcoded 5' primer and a J-beta primer mix. MiXCR, applied by TCRdb to the 5' RACE reads, yields one record per CDR3 protein. This table holds roughly 730,000 distinct CDR3 sequences, approximately 53% found once. Trimming removed 2 bases at V and 0 bases at J, with 17 bases between. From germline, CDR1 is SGHTA and CDR2 FQGTGA. This CDR3 region has 18 residues. The sample originates from a study of blood T cells in healthy people across ages. Findings of the study overall: The recorded TCR beta diversity per million T cells decreased in a roughly linear manner with age. Naive T cell percentage and TCR beta diversity correlated strongly.

This receptor was taken from a middle-aged man in good health. Sequenced sample: blood. V gene TRBV7-3 combines with J gene TRBJ2-1; D remains unclear. The CDR3 is CASSLGPDHRFSYNEQFF. In DNA, the CDR3 is TGTGCCAGCAGCTTAGGACCAGACCACAGATTCTCCTACAATGAGCAGTTCTTC.